This entry lists 8 T cell receptor beta chains sequenced from one sample in a study of PD-1 blockade in mismatch repair-deficient tumors. Only in-frame clones appear in the TCRdb table, and some are missing; sequencing was by immunoSEQ multiplex PCR. The sample contains about 100,000 clones, over 75% of which appear only once. This specimen consisted of peripheral blood, obtained approximately 8 months after starting pembrolizumab. The source is an adult with mismatch repair-deficient cancer.

The chain employs TRBV15 and TRBJ2-7; TRBD1 might be the D (6 bases). Germline lookup yields CDR1 LNHNV and CDR2 YYDKDF (reference sequence). The V gene lost 0 bases and the J gene lost 5 bases, with 11 bases spanning the gap. The CDR3 has 14 amino acids. The CDR3 sequence is CATSRDRRGNEQYF. The DNA of the CDR3 is TGTGCCACCAGCAGAGATCGCAGGGGAAACGAGCAGTACTTC. Full variable domain (missing parts from reference TRBV15 and TRBJ2-7): DAMVIQNPRYQVTQFGKPVTLSCSQTLNHNVMYWYQQKSSQAPKLLFHYYDKDFNNEADTPDNFQSRRPNTSFCFLDIRSPGLGDTAMYLCATSRDRRGNEQYFGPGTRLTVT.

CDR3 loop: CASSLGRGGVGQYF. The DNA for the CDR3 is TGTGCCAGCAGTTTAGGCAGGGGGGGGGTGGGGCAGTACTTC. The chain has TRBV27 and TRBJ2-7; D tentatively reads TRBD1 or TRBD2 (7 bases each). CDR1 is MNHEY, CDR2 SMNVEV, per germline (reference sequence). The CDR3 covers 14 residues. V dropped 2 bases and J dropped 9 bases, with 17 bases sitting between them.

The rearrangement uses TRBV7-9 and TRBJ2-7; D may be TRBD1 or TRBD2 (6 bases each). The CDR3 length is 13 residues. Germline V gene sequence: CDR1 SEHNR, CDR2 FQNEAQ (reference sequence). Trimming cost V 2 bases and J 7 bases, with 12 bases left between them. The CDR3 region has the DNA TGTGCCAGCAGCTTACTGGGGGCGGGAGAGCAGTACTTC. It encodes CASSLLGAGEQYF.

This clone appeared a few times. The V call is TRBV27, the J call TRBJ2-7; 7 bases agree with TRBD2. The CDR3 has 14 residues. Per germline, CDR1 MNHEY and CDR2 SMNVEV (reference sequence). Unmatched junction bases numbered 7, after V lost 5 bases and J lost 3 bases. DNA for the CDR3: TGTGCCAGCAGTCCACATGGCGGGGGCTACGAGCAGTACTTC. Translated: CASSPHGGGYEQYF.

The chain employs TRBV29-1 and TRBJ1-3, with D tentatively TRBD1 (6 bases). V gave up 5 bases and J gave up 3 bases, with 17 bases separating them. This CDR3 region has 15 residues. Per the germline V gene, CDR1 is SQVTM and CDR2 is ANQGSEA. The CDR3 sequence: CSVWMRGASGNTIYF. In nucleotides, the CDR3 is TGCAGCGTTTGGATGCGGGGGGCCAGTGGAAACACCATATATTTT.

In its sample, this clone was seen once. The chain employs TRBV7-9 and TRBJ1-4; D gene unclear. Germline V CDR1 and CDR2: SEHNR, FQNEAQ (reference sequence). V shed 1 base and J shed 5 bases, with 2 bases lying between them. The CDR3 is 12 residues long. CDR3 DNA sequence: TGTGCCAGCAGCTTAGTAAATGAAAAACTGTTTTTT. It translates to CASSLVNEKLFF.

This chain connects TRBV15 to TRBJ2-7, with a weak D call TRBD2 (6 bases). This CDR3 is built from 14 residues. Germline assignment: CDR1 LNHNV and CDR2 YYDKDF (reference sequence). With 0 bases removed from V and 2 bases from J, the gap between germline ends came to 8 bases. CDR3 loop: CATSRDRGTYEQYF. The CDR3 region has the DNA TGTGCCACCAGCAGAGACCGGGGGACCTACGAGCAGTACTTC.

This clone was observed a handful of times. V and J are TRBV4-1 and TRBJ1-5; D is uncertain. V lost 0 bases and J lost 4, with 4 bases in between. CDR1 MGHRA and CDR2 YSYEKL come from the germline V gene. The CDR3 is made up of 13 amino acids. Here the CDR3 reads CASSQDPNQPQHF. The DNA for the CDR3 is TGCGCCAGCAGCCAAGATCCGAATCAGCCCCAGCATTTT.